The entry below gives a single TCR beta chain sequence along with its context. Its antigen remains unknown. The entry originates in a study of a mutant IDH1 vaccine in newly diagnosed glioma. The wider study: Radiotherapy, temozolomide, or both had been given previously, and both were given to most.

Time point reported: week 47, end of study. Vaccine doses each comprised 300 ug of mutant IDH1 20-mer peptide, with topical imiquimod. V trimming: 6 bases; J trimming: 10 bases; junction bases outside the gene matches: 6. CDR3 length equals 12 residues. Germline V lookup: CDR1 SGHDN, CDR2 FVKESK. Repertoires were generated with immunoSEQ multiplex PCR, while TCRdb's copy carries only in-frame clones and drops some. Of over 30,000 clones detected, more than 75% appear once; the ten largest clones hold about 11%. The chain recombines TRBV14 with TRBJ2-1, with 7 positions matching TRBD1. This sequence originates from a woman aged 25 to 45 with glioma. The specimen was PBMCs, collected from a glioma patient whose treatment included an IDH1 peptide vaccine. The CDR3 DNA reads TGTGCCAGCAGTCCGACAGGGACCGAGCAGTTCTTC. Amino acid sequence: CASSPTGTEQFF.